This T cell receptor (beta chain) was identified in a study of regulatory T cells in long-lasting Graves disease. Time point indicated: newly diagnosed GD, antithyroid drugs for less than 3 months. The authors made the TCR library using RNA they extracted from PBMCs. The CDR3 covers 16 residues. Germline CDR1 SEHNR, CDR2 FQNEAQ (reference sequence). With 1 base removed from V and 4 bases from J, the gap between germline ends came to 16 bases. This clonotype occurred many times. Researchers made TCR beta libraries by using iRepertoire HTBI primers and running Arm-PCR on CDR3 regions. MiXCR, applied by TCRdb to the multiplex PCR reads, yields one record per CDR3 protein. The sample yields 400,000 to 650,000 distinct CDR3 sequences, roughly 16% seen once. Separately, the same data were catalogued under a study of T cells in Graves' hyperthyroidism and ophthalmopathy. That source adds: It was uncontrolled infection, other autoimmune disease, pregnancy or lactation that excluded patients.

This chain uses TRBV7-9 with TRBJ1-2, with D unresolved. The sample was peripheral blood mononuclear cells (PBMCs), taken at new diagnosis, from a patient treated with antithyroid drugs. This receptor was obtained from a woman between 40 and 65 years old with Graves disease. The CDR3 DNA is TGTGCCAGCAGCTTAGTCGGCAGGCTGCTCTTCTATGGCTACACCTTC. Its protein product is CASSLVGRLLFYGYTF.